This T cell receptor beta chain is drawn from a study of beta chain features in type 1 diabetes. Study-wide background: Summed over all samples, the examined sorted cells came to 95 million to 120 million. Study outcomes and limitations: Moderate yet significant TCRB CDR3 shortening was seen in Type 1 diabetes patients in all four CD4+ subsets. Junctions at VDJ sites from type 1 diabetes patients had fewer insertions and more deletions. A potential influence of HLA type upon TCRB rearrangement remained unresolved herein.

This clone has more than one count but fewer than ten. As yet, its antigen is unknown. Staining for CD45RO/CCR7/CD25/CD127/CD95/CD27 allowed sorting of CD4+ naive, central memory, regulatory and stem cell-like memory cells. The V and J ends lost 5 bases and 7 bases, in that order; junction bases with no gene match: 7. The CDR3 totals 15 residues. Germline-derived CDR1 and CDR2 are SGHTA and FQGNSA. As every portion of the isolated RNA was reverse transcribed, the sequencing read expressed TCRB transcripts. Sequencing was performed with immunoSEQ multiplex PCR; in TCRdb, only in-frame clones are kept and a portion is missing. The sample lists some 350,000 clones; 8% to 10% were seen once.

The TCR originated in a man younger than 45 with type 1 diabetes. This rearrangement joins TRBV7-2 to TRBJ1-4; 10 positions agree with TRBD1. Specimen: central memory CD4+ T cells from blood. In DNA, the CDR3 is TGTGCCAGCAGCCCCTGGACAGGGGGAGGTGAAAAACTGTTTTTT. Residues: CASSPWTGGGEKLFF.